Listed here are 26 T cell receptor beta chains from one sample, sequenced in a study of cytomegalovirus exposure and HLA in healthy donors. It was with 60 Vbeta and 13 Jbeta primers that the PCR ran. TCRdb's copy holds only in-frame clones and misses some; the assay was immunoSEQ multiplex PCR. The sample has approximately 130,000 clones, about 8.6% seen once. Sequencing input: PBMCs. Source of these receptors: a woman in her thirties or forties in good health and CMV-seropositive.

This clone was found once. V is TRBV9 and J is TRBJ2-1; TRBD1 matches at 7 bases. The CDR3 runs to 17 residues. Germline CDR1 reads SGDLS; CDR2 reads YYNGEE. J was trimmed by 0 bases and V by 4 bases; bases with no gene match: 10. In DNA, the CDR3 is TGTGCCAGCAGCCCCCGGACAGGCGGTGGCTCCTACAATGAGCAGTTCTTC. Translated: CASSPRTGGGSYNEQFF.

The rearrangement links TRBV4-1 to TRBJ2-1; 7 nucleotides line up with TRBD1. Germline CDR1 and CDR2: MGHRA and YSYEKL. This CDR3 is built from 15 residues. With 2 bases clipped from V and 2 bases from J, the junction kept 3 bases outside the gene matches. Here the CDR3 reads CASSQLGTAYNEQFF. CDR3 DNA sequence: TGCGCCAGCAGCCAATTGGGGACAGCCTACAATGAGCAGTTCTTC.

This clone appeared a few times. V gene TRBV5-1 combines with J gene TRBJ2-2; D not resolved. V gave up 3 bases and J gave up 0 bases, with 9 bases separating them. CDR3 length equals 15 residues. Germline V gives CDR1 SGHRS, CDR2 YFSETQ. The CDR3 sequence: CASSSAQANTGELFF. The CDR3 region has the DNA TGCGCCAGCAGCTCCGCTCAGGCGAACACCGGGGAGCTGTTTTTT.

The chain is built from TRBV20-1 and TRBJ1-2, with a possible D match to TRBD1 (5 bases). The CDR3 has 11 amino acids. Germline CDR1 reads DFQATT; CDR2 reads SNEGSKA (reference sequence). V was cut by 6 bases and J by 7 bases, with 12 bases left in between. Here the CDR3 reads CSALKGSGYTF. CDR3 coding DNA: TGCAGTGCACTTAAGGGGTCTGGCTACACCTTC.

The chain has TRBV18 and TRBJ1-2, with D possibly TRBD1 on 6 matching bases. The CDR3 spans 15 residues. The germline CDR1 and CDR2 sequences are KGHSH and LQKENI. V lost 0 bases and J lost 6, with 14 bases in between. Here the CDR3 reads CASSPPNNRAHGYTF. The DNA for the CDR3 is TGTGCCAGCTCACCACCGAATAACAGGGCCCATGGCTACACCTTC.

This clone has only a few counts. The chain uses TRBV5-1 and TRBJ1-6, with TRBD1 matching over 7 bases. Germline V gene lookup returns CDR1 SGHRS and CDR2 YFSETQ. The ends lost 4 bases at V and 7 bases at J; junction bases unmatched: 8. This CDR3 has 15 amino acids. The CDR3 coding sequence is TGCGCCAGCAGCCTACAGACAGGGCGGAATTCACCCCTCCACTTT. Its protein product is CASSLQTGRNSPLHF.

This chain connects TRBV7-9 to TRBJ1-1, with 7 bases matching TRBD1. The J segment lost 5 bases and the V segment lost 6 bases, leaving 12 bases of the junction unmatched. This CDR3 is built from 15 residues. Germline V CDR1 and CDR2: SEHNR, FQNEAQ (reference sequence). The CDR3 DNA reads as TGTGCCAGCAGAGAGAGGACAGGAAGGAGGACTGAAGCTTTCTTT. Translating gives CASRERTGRRTEAFF.

This clone showed up just a few times. The chain uses TRBV19 and TRBJ1-5; no reliable D call. Trimming took 7 bases from V and 6 from J, leaving 10 bases between them. The CDR3 is made up of 12 amino acids. CDR1 LNHDA and CDR2 SQIVND come from the germline V gene (reference sequence). The CDR3 DNA sequence: TGTGCCAGTAACCCGGCGGGTCAGCCCCAGCATTTT. Its translation: CASNPAGQPQHF.

The chain combines TRBV7-3 with TRBJ2-5, with 7 nucleotides matching TRBD1. The trim removed 5 bases at V and 2 bases at J, leaving 8 bases unmatched. Looked up from germline, CDR1 is SGHTA and CDR2 is FQGTGA. The CDR3 spans 15 residues. The CDR3 DNA reads TGTGCCAGCAGCCCACAGGGACAGTCGCAAGAGACCCAGTACTTC. Encoded protein: CASSPQGQSQETQYF.

This clone appeared a few times. The CDR3 reads CSAAQGREQYF. The CDR3 nucleotides read TGCAGTGCCGCACAGGGGAGGGAGCAGTACTTC. The V and J genes are TRBV20-1 and TRBJ2-7, with D tentatively TRBD1 (7 bases). The CDR3 covers 11 residues. Germline-derived CDR1 and CDR2 are DFQATT and SNEGSKA (reference sequence). The ends were cut back, 6 bases at V and 7 bases at J, with 13 bases in the middle.

This clone was detected a few times. The chain recombines TRBV2 with TRBJ1-5; D is undetermined. The germline gives CDR1 SNHLY, CDR2 FYNNEI. The CDR3 runs 14 residues. V was shortened by 4 bases and J by 7 bases, with 14 bases between the two germline ends. Here the CDR3 reads CASSGGERSQPQHF. Here the CDR3 DNA reads TGTGCCAGCAGTGGCGGGGAAAGATCGCAGCCCCAGCATTTT.

There are a few counts of this clone. CDR3 DNA: TGTGCCAGCAGGTCCTCCGTTAACACCGGGGAGCTGTTTTTT. Its protein is CASRSSVNTGELFF. The chain combines TRBV27 with TRBJ2-2, with D hard to call. This CDR3 is built from 14 residues. Germline V gene data show CDR1 as MNHEY and CDR2 as SMNVEV (reference sequence). V lost 6 bases and J lost 2, with 10 bases in between.

The rearrangement links TRBV30 to TRBJ2-7; 7 bases are shared with TRBD1. With 5 bases clipped from V and 2 bases from J, the junction kept 3 bases outside the gene matches. Germline lookup yields CDR1 GTSNPN and CDR2 SVGIG (reference sequence). This CDR3 has 12 residues. Here the CDR3 DNA reads TGTGCCTGGGACAGGGAACCCTACGAGCAGTACTTC. The encoded protein is CAWDREPYEQYF.

This clone appeared a few times. This sequence joins TRBV5-6 and TRBJ1-2; 7 nucleotides match TRBD1. This CDR3 has 15 residues. Germline V gene lookup returns CDR1 SGHDT and CDR2 YYEEEE. V gave up 0 bases and J gave up 8 bases; unmatched junction bases: 10. In DNA, the CDR3 is TGTGCCAGCAGCTTGGAGGCGACAGGGACGGGGGGCTACACCTTC. Amino acid sequence: CASSLEATGTGGYTF.

This clone has more than one count but fewer than ten. The chain links TRBV6-1 to TRBJ2-7, with 7 bases lining up with TRBD1. V shed 4 bases, J shed 1 base, and the junction held 4 bases outside the gene matches. CDR1 and CDR2 from the germline V gene are MNHNS and SASEGT. The CDR3 loop spans 14 amino acids. The CDR3 sequence is CASSAQGFSYEQYF. CDR3 nucleotide sequence: TGTGCCAGCAGTGCACAGGGGTTTTCCTACGAGCAGTACTTC.

The table lists this clone with many counts. This chain connects TRBV19 to TRBJ2-5; weak D call: TRBD1 (6 bases). The CDR3 loop spans 12 amino acids. The ends were cut back, 4 bases at V and 5 bases at J, with 8 bases in the middle. The germline V gene has CDR1 LNHDA and CDR2 SQIVND (reference sequence). In nucleotides, the CDR3 is TGTGCCAGTAGTAGGGGGCGGGAGACCCAGTACTTC. Translating gives CASSRGRETQYF. Combining the CDR3 with reference TRBV19 and TRBJ2-5 gives the whole variable domain DGGITQSPKYLFRKEGQNVTLSCEQNLNHDAMYWYRQDPGQGLRLIYYSQIVNDFQKGDIAEGYSVSREKKESFPLTVTSAQKNPTAFYLCASSRGRETQYFGPGTRLLVL.

This clone was seen only a few times. The chain is built from TRBV10-3 and TRBJ2-1; 9 nucleotides align to TRBD1. V shed 10 bases and J 5 bases; nucleotides not matched to a gene: 3. Germline V gene lookup returns CDR1 ENHRY and CDR2 SYGVKD. The CDR3 contains 12 residues. The CDR3 DNA sequence: TGTGCCACCAGGACAGGGGACAATGAGCAGTTCTTC. It is translated as CATRTGDNEQFF.

The sample holds a few counts of this clone. In nucleotides, the CDR3 is TGCGCCAGCAGCTTGGCCGGGACAGGGGTAAAAACTGAAGCTTTCTTT. This translates into CASSLAGTGVKTEAFF. The chain links TRBV5-1 to TRBJ1-1; 10 bases align to TRBD1. This CDR3 contains 16 residues. Germline CDR1 SGHRS, CDR2 YFSETQ. The junction had 7 bases not matched to a gene; V was cut back by 0 bases and J by 5 bases.

The J gene is TRBJ1-1, the V gene TRBV5-1; TRBD1 matches 9 bases. Germline CDR1 is SGHRS and CDR2 is YFSETQ. J lost 3 bases, V lost 0 bases, and 3 bases had no gene match. This CDR3 region has 15 residues. The CDR3 coding sequence is TGCGCCAGCAGCTTGGACAGGGGGCACTACACTGAAGCTTTCTTT. As protein: CASSLDRGHYTEAFF. The variable domain in full, with the rest retrieved from reference TRBV5-1 and TRBJ1-1, is KAGVTQTPRYLIKTRGQQVTLSCSPISGHRSVSWYQQTPGQGLQFLFEYFSETQRNKGNFPGRFSGRQFSNSRSEMNVSTLELGDSALYLCASSLDRGHYTEAFFGQGTRLTVV.

The CDR3 region has the DNA TGTGCCAGCAGCTTATGGCGGGGGGTCTCCAATGAGCAGTTCTTC. It codes for CASSLWRGVSNEQFF. The gene calls are TRBV5-6 and TRBJ2-1; 8 bases are a match to TRBD2. The V segment lost 2 bases and the J segment 6 bases; nucleotides outside the gene matches: 7. This CDR3 has 15 residues. Germline CDR1 SGHDT, CDR2 YYEEEE.

This sequence joins TRBV6-1 and TRBJ1-1; a weak D match, TRBD1 (5 bases). Germline V gene data show CDR1 as MNHNS and CDR2 as SASEGT. The V and J ends lost 5 bases and 8 bases respectively, with 15 bases between them. The CDR3 is made up of 13 amino acids. CDR3 bases: TGTGCCAGCAGTTCCAGGGCAAGTTTGGAAGCTTTCTTT. Amino acid sequence: CASSSRASLEAFF.

This rearrangement joins TRBV7-9 to TRBJ1-4; no definite D call. V lost 1 base and J 5 bases, leaving 11 bases between the germline ends. Per germline, CDR1 SEHNR and CDR2 FQNEAQ (reference sequence). The CDR3 covers 15 residues. CDR3 nucleotides: TGTGCCAGCAGCTTAGACCAGTCCTCGAATGAAAAACTGTTTTTT. This codes for CASSLDQSSNEKLFF.

The chain joins TRBV5-6 to TRBJ1-6; no clear D. The CDR3 is 14 residues long. Germline CDR1 reads SGHDT; CDR2 reads YYEEEE. Deletions cut 4 bases from V and 6 bases from J, with 11 bases between. This CDR3 is CASSRTGSNSPLHF. CDR3 in DNA: TGTGCCAGCAGCCGTACGGGGAGTAATTCACCCCTCCACTTT. The entire variable domain, with the rest obtained from reference TRBV5-6 and TRBJ1-6, is as follows: DAGVTQSPTHLIKTRGQQVTLRCSPKSGHDTVSWYQQALGQGPQFIFQYYEEEERQRGNFPDRFSGHQFPNYSSELNVNALLLGDSALYLCASSRTGSNSPLHFGNGTRLTVT.

This clone came up a few times. V and J are TRBV4-1 and TRBJ1-2, with 7 bases matching TRBD1. Germline trimming cut 2 bases from V and 8 bases from J; bases unmatched to any gene: 11. The V gene's germline CDR1 is MGHRA and CDR2 YSYEKL. The CDR3 length is 15 residues. This CDR3 is CASSQPQGIGRGYTF. The CDR3 DNA is TGCGCCAGCAGCCAACCACAGGGGATAGGGCGCGGCTACACCTTC.

The rearrangement uses TRBV11-2 and TRBJ2-1, with TRBD2 as a possible D gene (7 bases). Between the trimmed V and J ends, which lost 3 bases and 4 bases, there was a span of 22 bases. Per the germline V gene, CDR1 is SGHAT and CDR2 is FQNNGV. The CDR3 totals 18 residues. The CDR3 bases are TGTGCCAGCAGCTTGGGTCCCGTAAAGAGGGGGGGGTACAATGAGCAGTTCTTC. The encoded protein is CASSLGPVKRGGYNEQFF.

This sequence joins TRBV9 and TRBJ1-1, with 12 nucleotides matching TRBD1. V lost 0 bases, J lost 5 bases, and 11 bases stayed unmatched. The germline V gene encodes CDR1 SGDLS and CDR2 YYNGEE. The CDR3 is 18 residues long. The CDR3 coding sequence is TGTGCCAGCAGCGTAGCTGGGGGACAGGGGGCATTGGGAACTGAAGCTTTCTTT. It yields the protein CASSVAGGQGALGTEAFF.